The 12 T cell receptor beta chains below come from one sample, sequenced in a study of T cells after yellow fever vaccination. TCRdb used MiXCR to reprocess the 5' RACE reads, holding one entry per CDR3 protein. This sample has 300,000 to 400,000 distinct CDR3 sequences, with roughly 8% found just once. Sequenced here: PBMCs, sampled around 45 days after the first yellow fever vaccination. These receptors all stem from a man between 18 and 35 years old who received the YFV17D yellow fever vaccine.

The chain couples TRBV7-2 to TRBJ2-7; D ambiguous. The CDR3 spans 14 residues. Trimming left V 0 bases short and J 6 bases short, with 12 bases between. Germline V gives CDR1 SGHTA, CDR2 FQGNSA. In DNA, the CDR3 is TGTGCCAGCAGCTTAGCCTCTTCGCAGTTCGAGCAGTACTTC. Translation gives CASSLASSQFEQYF.

The chain is built from TRBV20-1 and TRBJ1-2; TRBD1 might be the D (6 bases). Deletions cut 4 bases from V and 7 bases from J, with 13 bases between. This CDR3 is 12 amino acids long. Germline V CDR1 and CDR2: DFQATT, SNEGSKA (reference sequence). CDR3 bases: TGCAGTGCTATAAGGCAGGGGCCTGGCTACACCTTC. This translates into CSAIRQGPGYTF.

The chain uses TRBV12-3 or TRBV12-4 and TRBJ2-7, with D unclear. The CDR3 loop spans 13 amino acids. Trimming took off 6 bases at V and 2 bases at J, with 11 bases between the two ends. This CDR3 is CASSLDPAYEQYF. CDR3 in DNA: TGTGCCAGCAGCCTAGATCCAGCCTACGAGCAGTACTTC.

The chain is built from TRBV12-3 or TRBV12-4 and TRBJ1-2; D gene unclear. The CDR3 length is 13 residues. With 7 bases removed from V and 2 bases from J, the gap between germline ends came to 11 bases. CDR3 amino acids: CASTSDGNYGYTF. The CDR3 DNA sequence: TGTGCCAGCACCTCCGACGGCAACTATGGCTACACCTTC.

This clonotype has a handful of counts. V gene TRBV12-3 or TRBV12-4 combines with J gene TRBJ1-6; D unresolved. Trimming took off 8 bases at V and 7 bases at J, with 12 bases between the two ends. The CDR3 spans 13 residues. Here the CDR3 reads CASGVAPNSPLHF. Here the CDR3 DNA reads TGTGCCAGCGGAGTAGCGCCCAATTCACCCCTCCACTTT.

This clonotype has only a few counts. The chain uses TRBV18 and TRBJ2-3; unclear D gene. This CDR3 is built from 18 residues. Germline CDR1 and CDR2: KGHSH and LQKENI. V was shortened by 5 bases and J by 0 bases, with 21 bases between the two germline ends. The CDR3 region is CASSSGQSSAPSTDTQYF. As DNA, the CDR3 is TGTGCCAGCTCATCCGGTCAATCCAGCGCCCCTAGCACAGATACGCAGTATTTT.

Note on this clonotype: It may be a read error: a sequence one base away is much more abundant. CDR3 amino acids: CASSKFMSGGPYGYTF. The DNA for the CDR3 is TGTGCCAGCAGTAAATTCATGAGCGGTGGTCCATATGGCTACACCTTC. The rearrangement uses TRBV5-6 and TRBJ1-2; unclear D gene. V gave up 5 bases and J gave up 5 bases, with 22 bases separating them. Germline CDR1 SGHDT, CDR2 YYEEEE. The CDR3 contains 16 residues.

This clonotype was seen only a few times. Written as DNA, the CDR3 is TGTGCCAGCAGCCTCACAGGGGGCGGTGGCATGCGGGTACATGGCTACACCTTC. Its protein is CASSLTGGGGMRVHGYTF. The chain has TRBV27 and TRBJ1-2, with 9 bases matching TRBD1. This CDR3 spans 18 amino acids. Germline trimming cut 6 bases from V and 6 bases from J; bases unmatched to any gene: 20. Germline values: CDR1 MNHEY, CDR2 SMNVEV (reference sequence).

This clonotype was seen more than once but under ten times. The chain combines TRBV5-1 with TRBJ2-5; the D gene is possibly TRBD2 (5 bases). CDR1 is SGHRS and CDR2 is YFSETQ in the germline V gene. Trimming pared 4 bases from V and 4 bases from J, leaving 8 bases between. The CDR3 runs to 12 residues. The CDR3 is CASSPTTETQYF. CDR3 DNA sequence: TGCGCCAGCAGCCCGACTACAGAGACCCAGTACTTC.

The CDR3 region is CASSPGLQGTDTQYF. The CDR3 DNA follows: TGTGCCAGCTCACCCGGCCTTCAGGGCACAGATACGCAGTATTTT. V gene TRBV18 combines with J gene TRBJ2-3, with unresolved D. CDR3 size: 15 residues. Trimming removed 3 bases at V and 1 base at J, with 11 bases between. Germline V CDR1 and CDR2: KGHSH, LQKENI.

This clonotype was counted ten times or more. The chain recombines TRBV7-6 with TRBJ2-1; 12 bases are a match to TRBD2. Germline V CDR1 and CDR2: SGHVS, FNYEAQ. V shed 5 bases and J 4 bases; nucleotides not matched to a gene: 3. This CDR3 is built from 15 residues. The CDR3 DNA sequence: TGTGCCAGCAGCCAAGGGACTAGCGGGTACAATGAGCAGTTCTTC. Protein product: CASSQGTSGYNEQFF. The full variable domain, in which reference TRBV7-6 and TRBJ2-1 provide the parts outside the CDR3, is GAGVSQSPRYKVTKRGQDVALRCDPISGHVSLYWYRQALGQGPEFLTYFNYEAQQDKSGLPNDRFSAERPEGSISTLTIQRTEQRDSAMYRCASSQGTSGYNEQFFGPGTRLTVL.

A few counts support this clonotype. The chain links TRBV3-1 to TRBJ1-2, with 10 bases fitting TRBD1. The J segment lost 7 bases and the V segment lost 1 base, leaving 6 bases of the junction unmatched. CDR1 LGHDT and CDR2 YNNKEL come from the germline V gene (reference sequence). The CDR3 loop spans 15 amino acids. Here the CDR3 reads CASSQGETGGSGYTF. CDR3 in DNA: TGTGCCAGCAGCCAAGGAGAGACAGGGGGCAGTGGCTACACCTTC.